The table lists the clone carrying this T cell receptor (beta chain) with a few counts. The target antigen is unknown. TCRdb called the reads again in MiXCR, with one record for every CDR3 protein. The data show about 110,000 distinct CDR3 sequences, with less than 30% seen just once and around 80% held by the top ten. The source of the sample is a study of T cell repertoires in cytomegalovirus infection. About the study: Selection of CMV epitopes for the study included recently identified HLA-C-restricted and well-studied HLA-B-restricted ones. Public signatures in TCR beta pointed to CMV infection and matching HLA type. Study-wide results and caveats: Accumulated public TCR beta family frequency recognized individuals carrying CMV together with the relevant HLA. Dominating the ex vivo response were TCR beta clonotypes that were CMV-specific and HLA-C-restricted.

The V gene lost 7 bases and the J gene lost 3 bases, with 15 bases spanning the gap. The germline V gene encodes CDR1 SQVTM and CDR2 ANQGSEA. This CDR3 has 13 amino acids. V usage is TRBV29-1 and J usage is TRBJ1-2; D call uncertain. The clonotype was recovered from a human donor in good health (CMV status not recorded). Some clones in this sample may be carry-over from other donors' samples. The specimen comprised CD8+ T cells from cultured PBMCs, sampled from culture after CMV antigen stimulation. CDR3: CSARERADYGYTF. The CDR3 DNA is TGCAGCGCGCGGGAAAGGGCCGACTATGGCTACACCTTC.